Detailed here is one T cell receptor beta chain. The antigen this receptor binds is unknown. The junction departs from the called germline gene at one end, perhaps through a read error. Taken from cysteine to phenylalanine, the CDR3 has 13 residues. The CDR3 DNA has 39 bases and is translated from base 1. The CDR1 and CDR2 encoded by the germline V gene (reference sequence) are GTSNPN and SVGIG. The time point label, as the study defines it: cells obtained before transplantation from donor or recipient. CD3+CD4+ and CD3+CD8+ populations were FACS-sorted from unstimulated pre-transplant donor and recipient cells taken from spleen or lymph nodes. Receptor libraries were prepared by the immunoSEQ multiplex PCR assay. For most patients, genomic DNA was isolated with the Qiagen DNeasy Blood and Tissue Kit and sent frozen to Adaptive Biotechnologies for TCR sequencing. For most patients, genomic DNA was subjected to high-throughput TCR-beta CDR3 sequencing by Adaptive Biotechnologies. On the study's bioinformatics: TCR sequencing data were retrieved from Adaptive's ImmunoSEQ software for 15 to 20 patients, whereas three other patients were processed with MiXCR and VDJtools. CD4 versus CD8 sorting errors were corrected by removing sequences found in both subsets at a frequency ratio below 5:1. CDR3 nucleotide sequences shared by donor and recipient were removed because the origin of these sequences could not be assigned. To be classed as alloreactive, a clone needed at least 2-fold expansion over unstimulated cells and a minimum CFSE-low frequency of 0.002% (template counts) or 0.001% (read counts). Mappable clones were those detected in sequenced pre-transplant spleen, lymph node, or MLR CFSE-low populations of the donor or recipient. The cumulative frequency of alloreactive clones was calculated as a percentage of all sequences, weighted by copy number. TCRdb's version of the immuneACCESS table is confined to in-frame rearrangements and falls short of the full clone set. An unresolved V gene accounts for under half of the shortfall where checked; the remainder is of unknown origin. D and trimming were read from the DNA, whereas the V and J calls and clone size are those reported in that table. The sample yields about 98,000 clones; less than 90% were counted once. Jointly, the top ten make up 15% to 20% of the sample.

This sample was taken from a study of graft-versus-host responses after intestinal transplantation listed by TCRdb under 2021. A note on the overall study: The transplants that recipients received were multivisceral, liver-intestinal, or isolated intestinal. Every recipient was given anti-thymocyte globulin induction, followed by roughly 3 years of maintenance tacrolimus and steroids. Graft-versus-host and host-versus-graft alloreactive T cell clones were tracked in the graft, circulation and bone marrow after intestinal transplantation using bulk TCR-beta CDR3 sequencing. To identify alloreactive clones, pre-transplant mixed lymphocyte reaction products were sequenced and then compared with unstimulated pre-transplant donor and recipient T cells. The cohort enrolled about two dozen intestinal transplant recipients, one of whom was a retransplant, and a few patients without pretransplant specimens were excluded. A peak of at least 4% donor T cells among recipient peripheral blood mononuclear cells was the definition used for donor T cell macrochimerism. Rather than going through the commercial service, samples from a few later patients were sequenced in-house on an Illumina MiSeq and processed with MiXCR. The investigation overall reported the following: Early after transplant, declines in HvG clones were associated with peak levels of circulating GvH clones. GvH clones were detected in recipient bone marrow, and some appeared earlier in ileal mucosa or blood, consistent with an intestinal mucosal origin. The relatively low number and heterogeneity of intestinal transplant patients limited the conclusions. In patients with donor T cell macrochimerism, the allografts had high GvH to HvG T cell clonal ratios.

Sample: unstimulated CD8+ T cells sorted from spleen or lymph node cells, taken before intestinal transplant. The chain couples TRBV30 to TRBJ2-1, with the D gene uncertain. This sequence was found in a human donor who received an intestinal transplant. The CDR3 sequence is CAWSPQINNDQFF. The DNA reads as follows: TGTGCCTGGAGTCCACAGATAAACAATGATCAGTTCTTC.